The 26 T cell receptor beta chains reported below all come from one sample, sequenced in a study of blood T cell repertoires in COVID-19. Libraries were prepared by immunoSEQ multiplex PCR; TCRdb keeps only in-frame clonotypes and omits some of them. The sample contains more than 250,000 clones, more than 85% of which appear only once. Specimen: PBMCs or T cells enriched from blood (not recorded which). The receptors originated from a woman younger than 45 who had recovered from COVID-19.

The chain recombines TRBV7-9 with TRBJ2-2, with TRBD2 as a possible D gene (6 bases). Trimming shortened V by 2 bases and J by 6 bases, and 13 bases separated the two germline ends. CDR3 length: 15 amino acids. Germline V gives CDR1 SEHNR, CDR2 FQNEAQ (reference sequence). CDR3 protein: CASSLHSGTSGELFF. DNA for the CDR3: TGTGCCAGCAGCTTACATAGCGGAACATCCGGGGAGCTGTTTTTT.

The chain recombines TRBV28 with TRBJ2-7; D unresolved. This CDR3 spans 13 amino acids. CDR1 is MDHEN and CDR2 is SYDVKM in the germline V gene. Trimming removed 6 bases at V and 2 bases at J, with 11 bases between. The CDR3 sequence: CASSVVLTYEQYF. DNA of the CDR3: TGTGCCAGCAGCGTCGTGCTAACCTACGAGCAGTACTTC.

The V and J genes are TRBV6-5 and TRBJ1-5; possibly TRBD1 for D (5 bases). Trimming pared 7 bases from V and 7 bases from J, leaving 14 bases between. The CDR3 loop spans 13 amino acids. In germline, CDR1 is MNHEY, CDR2 SVGAGI. The CDR3 region is CASTGGGGQPQHF. The CDR3 DNA is TGTGCCAGCACCGGCGGGGGAGGGCAGCCCCAGCATTTT.

This clone was picked up one time. The chain uses TRBV6-2 or TRBV6-3 and TRBJ2-7; D is ambiguous. CDR3 length: 16 amino acids. CDR1 and CDR2 from the germline V gene are MNHEY and SVGEGT. Trimming shortened V by 0 bases and J by 0 bases, and 12 bases separated the two germline ends. DNA for the CDR3: TGTGCCAGCAGTTACTCGGAAGGAGTCCTCTCCTACGAGCAGTACTTC. Encoded protein: CASSYSEGVLSYEQYF.

This clone appeared a single time. This chain uses TRBV6-5 with TRBJ1-2, with 12 bases identical to TRBD1. In germline, CDR1 is MNHEY, CDR2 SVGAGI. CDR3 length: 13 amino acids. Unmatched junction bases numbered 4, after V lost 6 bases and J lost 8 bases. The CDR3 is CASRGDRGQGYTF. As DNA, the CDR3 is TGTGCCAGCAGAGGGGACAGGGGGCAGGGCTACACCTTC.

This clone has a single count. The gene calls are TRBV5-1 and TRBJ2-7; 9 positions agree with TRBD1. The germline CDR1 and CDR2 sequences are SGHRS and YFSETQ. The CDR3 consists of 14 residues. Germline trimming cut 3 bases from V and 2 bases from J; bases unmatched to any gene: 3. DNA for the CDR3: TGCGCCAGCAGCTCGGGACAGGGCGCCTACGAGCAGTACTTC. Protein sequence: CASSSGQGAYEQYF.

Notes on this clone: An end of the junction does not agree with germline; a read error may underlie this. The chain employs TRBV7-7 and TRBJ2-3; the match to TRBD1 covers 9 bases. This CDR3 has 15 amino acids. Germline CDR1 SSHAT, CDR2 FNYEAQ (reference sequence). The CDR3 DNA follows: TGTGCTAGCAGTCCGGGACAGGGCTATGCAACTACGCAGTATTTT. Amino acid sequence: CASSPGQGYATTQYF.

The chain couples TRBV6-5 to TRBJ1-6; 7 positions agree with TRBD1. The germline V gene has CDR1 MNHEY and CDR2 SVGAGI. The CDR3 runs to 15 residues. Trimming took 7 bases from V and 3 from J; bases not matched to a gene: 6. CDR3 sequence reads: CASTWTGVYNSPLHF. For the CDR3, the DNA is TGTGCCAGCACTTGGACAGGAGTCTATAATTCACCCCTCCACTTT.

The J gene is TRBJ2-2, the V gene TRBV2; 7 bases agree with TRBD1. V was pared by 3 bases and J by 3 bases, with 1 base of the junction left unmatched. The length of the CDR3 is 14 residues. The germline V gene encodes CDR1 SNHLY and CDR2 FYNNEI. CDR3: CASSEGQYTGELFF. Written as DNA, the CDR3 is TGTGCCAGCAGTGAGGGACAGTACACCGGGGAGCTGTTTTTT.

V is TRBV24-1 and J is TRBJ1-2; D gene unclear. The CDR3 covers 11 residues. In germline, CDR1 is KGHDR, CDR2 SFDVKD. Trimming removed 5 bases from V and 4 bases from J, with 4 bases in between. The CDR3 is CATSGSYGYTF. The CDR3 bases are TGTGCCACCAGTGGGAGCTATGGCTACACCTTC.

The count of this clone is one. The V and J genes are TRBV29-1 and TRBJ2-5; 10 positions agree with TRBD2. J was trimmed by 4 bases and V by 2 bases; bases with no gene match: 1. The CDR3 consists of 13 residues. Germline CDR1 and CDR2: SQVTM and ANQGSEA. CDR3 DNA sequence: TGCAGCGTTGAACTAGCGGGAGCAGAGACCCAGTACTTC. It codes for CSVELAGAETQYF.

A remark on this clone: This same CDR3 is encoded by further DNA sequences in the sample. The rearrangement links TRBV30 to TRBJ1-1; D call uncertain. The length of the CDR3 is 12 residues. Germline CDR1 reads GTSNPN; CDR2 reads SVGIG (reference sequence). Deletions cut 5 bases from V and 0 bases from J, with 7 bases between. CDR3 amino acids: CAWRGMNTEAFF. Written as DNA, the CDR3 is TGTGCCTGGCGGGGAATGAACACTGAAGCTTTCTTT. The variable domain in full, with the rest retrieved from reference TRBV30 and TRBJ1-1, is SQTIHQWPATLVQPVGSPLSLECTVEGTSNPNLYWYRQAAGRGLQLLFYSVGIGQISSEVPQNLSASRPQDRQFILSSKKLLLSDSGFYLCAWRGMNTEAFFGQGTRLTVV.

The chain joins TRBV3-1 (or the pseudogene TRBV3-2) to TRBJ2-1, with TRBD2 matching 10 bases. The length of the CDR3 is 14 residues. CDR1 and CDR2 from the germline V gene are LGHDT and YNNKEL (reference sequence). V lost 6 bases and J lost 9; bases outside the gene matches: 8. CDR3 bases: TGTGCCAGCAGTTTAGCGGGGGGCCAGGGTGAGCAGTTCTTC. Amino acids: CASSLAGGQGEQFF.

The V gene is TRBV7-8, the J gene TRBJ1-1; TRBD1 might be the D (5 bases). Germline CDR1 SGHVS, CDR2 FQNEAQ. Trimming took off 10 bases at V and 3 bases at J, with 21 bases between the two ends. The CDR3 contains 15 residues. CDR3 DNA sequence: TGTGCCACCACAGCTTGGAGGAGGGGAGACACTGAAGCTTTCTTT. It yields the protein CATTAWRRGDTEAFF.

On this clone itself: Its ends do not fully match the called genes, so a read error is possible. The rearrangement links TRBV7-7 to TRBJ2-1, with 7 nucleotides matching TRBD2. CDR3 size: 13 residues. Germline V gene lookup returns CDR1 SSHAT and CDR2 FNYEAQ (reference sequence). CDR3 coding DNA: TGTGCTAGCAGCGCACAGCGGGATAATGAGCAGTTCTTC. Protein product: CASSAQRDNEQFF. Full variable domain (rest looked up from reference TRBV7-7 and TRBJ2-1): GAGVSQSPRYKVTKRGQDVTLRCDPISSHATLYWYQQALGQGPEFLTYFNYEAQPDKSGLPSDRFSAERPEGSISTLTIQRTEQRDSAMYRCASSAQRDNEQFFGPGTRLTVL.

V usage is TRBV20-1 and J usage is TRBJ2-5; no definite D call. This CDR3 spans 13 amino acids. Germline lookup yields CDR1 DFQATT and CDR2 SNEGSKA (reference sequence). Deletions cut 3 bases from V and 1 base from J, with 9 bases between. The CDR3 reads CSASRTTQETQYF. CDR3 DNA sequence: TGCAGTGCTAGTCGAACTACCCAAGAGACCCAGTACTTC.

The V call is TRBV3-1 (or the pseudogene TRBV3-2), the J call TRBJ1-4; D might be TRBD1 (5 bases). The CDR3 covers 16 residues. V was trimmed by 5 bases and J by 7 bases, leaving 20 bases between them. Per the germline V gene, CDR1 is LGHDT and CDR2 is YNNKEL (reference sequence). Written as DNA, the CDR3 is TGTGCCAGCAGCTCTAGACAGTCCTGGTCTAGTGAAAAACTGTTTTTT. This sequence encodes CASSSRQSWSSEKLFF.

This clone was observed once. This chain joins TRBV28 and TRBJ2-7; 11 bases align to TRBD2. The CDR3 is 17 residues long. Germline CDR1 MDHEN, CDR2 SYDVKM. Losses at the gene ends were 5 bases for V and 3 bases for J; bases not matched to a gene: 12. The CDR3 loop reads CASSMRNLGLADYEQYF. The DNA of the CDR3 is TGTGCCAGCAGTATGAGAAACTTGGGACTAGCGGACTACGAGCAGTACTTC.

This clone was detected once. This chain connects TRBV19 to TRBJ2-7; 10 positions agree with TRBD1. Germline trimming cut 4 bases from V and 2 bases from J; bases unmatched to any gene: 8. CDR1 LNHDA and CDR2 SQIVND come from the germline V gene (reference sequence). The CDR3 spans 16 residues. The CDR3 here is CASSTSGGQGTYEQYF. As DNA, the CDR3 is TGTGCCAGTAGTACCTCCGGGGGACAGGGGACCTACGAGCAGTACTTC.

This chain connects TRBV11-2 to TRBJ2-1; 9 nucleotides line up with TRBD1. CDR1 is SGHAT, CDR2 FQNNGV, per germline. V dropped 1 base and J dropped 7; count of bases not matched to a gene: 5. CDR3 length: 15 amino acids. DNA for the CDR3: TGTGCCAGCAGCTTAGGGGGGACAGGGCGAAATGAGCAGTTCTTC. Protein: CASSLGGTGRNEQFF.

The genes are TRBV19 and TRBJ1-1; D call uncertain. The CDR3 runs 15 residues. V gave up 1 base and J gave up 0 bases, with 9 bases separating them. CDR1 is LNHDA and CDR2 is SQIVND in the germline V gene (reference sequence). The CDR3 DNA is TGTGCCAGTAGTATAGTCCCGGGATTGAACACTGAAGCTTTCTTT. Translated, it gives CASSIVPGLNTEAFF. Full variable domain (rest looked up from reference TRBV19 and TRBJ1-1): DGGITQSPKYLFRKEGQNVTLSCEQNLNHDAMYWYRQDPGQGLRLIYYSQIVNDFQKGDIAEGYSVSREKKESFPLTVTSAQKNPTAFYLCASSIVPGLNTEAFFGQGTRLTVV.

In regard to this clone: The same CDR3 is also encoded by other DNA sequences in this sample. The chain carries TRBV11-2 and TRBJ2-7; tentative D call: TRBD1 (6 bases). The CDR3 runs to 12 residues. Deletions cut 3 bases from V and 4 bases from J, with 7 bases between. Germline lookup yields CDR1 SGHAT and CDR2 FQNNGV. The CDR3 nucleotides read TGTGCCAGCAGCTTGGGGGCTTACGAGCAGTACTTC. This translates into CASSLGAYEQYF. The whole variable domain, remainder taken from reference TRBV11-2 and TRBJ2-7, is EAGVAQSPRYKIIEKRQSVAFWCNPISGHATLYWYQQILGQGPKLLIQFQNNGVVDDSQLPKDRFSAERLKGVDSTLKIQPAKLEDSAVYLCASSLGAYEQYFGPGTRLTVT.

This clone was found once. The chain employs TRBV7-9 and TRBJ2-7; 10 positions agree with TRBD2. Germline-derived CDR1 and CDR2 are SEHNR and FQNEAQ (reference sequence). Trimming took 5 bases from V and 3 from J; bases not matched to a gene: 10. The CDR3 covers 16 residues. CDR3 nucleotide sequence: TGTGCCAGCAGCCAGGGTCCTAGCGGGAGTGGCTACGAGCAGTACTTC. It translates to CASSQGPSGSGYEQYF.

The chain couples TRBV6-2 or TRBV6-3 to TRBJ1-1, with no clear D. V was shortened by 3 bases and J by 7 bases, with 15 bases between the two germline ends. The CDR3 loop spans 14 amino acids. Germline V CDR1 and CDR2: MNHEY, SVGEGT. The CDR3 sequence: CASSYSLRGGEAFF. CDR3 in DNA: TGTGCCAGCAGTTATTCCCTCCGGGGTGGTGAAGCTTTCTTT.

The gene calls are TRBV5-6 and TRBJ1-2; tentatively, D is TRBD1 (6 bases). Germline assignment: CDR1 SGHDT and CDR2 YYEEEE. The CDR3 loop spans 13 amino acids. V lost 5 bases and J 4 bases, leaving 12 bases between the germline ends. The CDR3 region has the DNA TGTGCCAGCAGTGAGGACAGCGCCTATGGCTACACCTTC. It encodes CASSEDSAYGYTF.

V gene TRBV27 combines with J gene TRBJ2-7; a weak D match, TRBD2 (5 bases). The CDR3 has 13 amino acids. The germline V gene encodes CDR1 MNHEY and CDR2 SMNVEV (reference sequence). V lost 2 bases to trimming and J lost 5 bases, with 10 bases between them. This CDR3 is CASSLERENEQYF. In DNA form, the CDR3 reads TGTGCCAGCAGTTTAGAAAGGGAGAACGAGCAGTACTTC.